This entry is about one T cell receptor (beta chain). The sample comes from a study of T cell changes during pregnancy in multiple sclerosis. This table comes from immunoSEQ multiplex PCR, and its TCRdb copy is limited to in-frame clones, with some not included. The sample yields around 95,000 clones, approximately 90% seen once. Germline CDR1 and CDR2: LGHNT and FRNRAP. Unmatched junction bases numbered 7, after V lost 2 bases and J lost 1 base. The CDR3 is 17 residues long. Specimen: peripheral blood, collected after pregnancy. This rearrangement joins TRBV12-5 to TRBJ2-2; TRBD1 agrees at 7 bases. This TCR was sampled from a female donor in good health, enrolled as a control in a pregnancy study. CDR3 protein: CASGLTIQGRNTGELFF. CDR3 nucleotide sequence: TGTGCTAGTGGTTTGACAATACAGGGGCGGAACACCGGGGAGCTGTTTTTT. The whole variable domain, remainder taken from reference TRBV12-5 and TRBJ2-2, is DARVTQTPRHKVTEMGQEVTMRCQPILGHNTVFWYRQTMMQGLELLAYFRNRAPLDDSGMPKDRFSAEMPDATLATLKIQPSEPRDSAVYFCASGLTIQGRNTGELFFGEGSRLTVL.